This T cell receptor (beta chain) was identified in a study of blood T cell repertoires in COVID-19. Across the study: The United States, Italy and Spain were the sources of the acute and convalescent COVID-19 samples. T cells, B-cell-depleted T cells, or PBMCs provided the cDNA or gDNA that served as material.

Germline V gene sequence: CDR1 SGHTA, CDR2 FQGNSA. V lost 2 bases, J lost 9 bases, and 1 base stayed unmatched. The CDR3 is 13 residues long. In the original analysis: Scientists estimated how many nucleated cells there were by amplifying reference gene primers. The table came from immunoSEQ multiplex PCR; TCRdb's copy has only in-frame clones and leaves some out. V, J and clone size are taken as reported in that table, and D and trimming were inferred from the DNA itself. The top ten hold around 5.6% of the sample, which has some 120,000 clones, around 83% seen once. The sequencing input was peripheral blood. The V gene is TRBV7-2, the J gene TRBJ2-5; TRBD2 matches 12 bases. The sequence was obtained from a man older than 75 with active or convalescent COVID-19. The CDR3 loop reads CASSLTSGGSQYF. CDR3 in DNA: TGTGCCAGCAGCTTAACTAGCGGGGGGTCCCAGTACTTC. The entire variable domain, with the rest obtained from reference TRBV7-2 and TRBJ2-5, is as follows: GAGVSQSPSNKVTEKGKDVELRCDPISGHTALYWYRQSLGQGLEFLIYFQGNSAPDKSGLPSDRFSAERTGGSVSTLTIQRTQQEDSAVYLCASSLTSGGSQYFGPGTRLLVL.